These 19 T cell receptor beta chains were all obtained from the same sample, sequenced in a study of response to subunit inactivated influenza vaccine. From the RT-PCR reads, TCRdb called clonotypes with MiXCR, one entry per CDR3 protein. The table shows 650,000 or so distinct CDR3 sequences, with approximately 15% occurring only once. The sequencing used PBMCs from blood, collected 14 to 15 days before vaccination. The receptors here all came from a man aged 50 to 59 who received an inactivated influenza vaccine.

V and J are TRBV18 and TRBJ2-5, with 7 positions matching TRBD2. J lost 1 base, V lost 4 bases, and 3 bases had no gene match. CDR1 and CDR2 from the germline V gene are KGHSH and LQKENI. This CDR3 is 14 amino acids long. The CDR3 protein is CASSQASGQETQYF. The DNA for the CDR3 is TGTGCCAGCTCACAAGCTAGCGGCCAAGAGACCCAGTACTTC.

This clonotype has at least ten counts. The CDR3: CASSRDRGGNQPQHF. The CDR3 nucleotides read TGTGCCAGCAGCCGGGACAGGGGAGGCAATCAGCCCCAGCATTTT. The chain is built from TRBV27 and TRBJ1-5, with 10 nucleotides matching TRBD1. The CDR3 sequence is 15 residues long. The V gene end was trimmed by 6 bases and the J gene end by 2 bases; junction bases not matched to a gene: 4. Germline values: CDR1 MNHEY, CDR2 SMNVEV (reference sequence).

In this sample, this clonotype turned up a few times. One end of the junction does not line up with germline, which may come from a read error. This rearrangement joins TRBV20-1 to TRBJ2-7, with 9 bases fitting TRBD1. This CDR3 has 16 residues. CDR1 is DFQATT, CDR2 SNEGSKA, per germline (reference sequence). Written as DNA, the CDR3 is TGCAGTGCCAGAGACCCCGGAGGACAGGGGTCCTACGAGCAGTACTTC. Its translation: CSARDPGGQGSYEQYF.

This clonotype has more than one count but fewer than ten. V is TRBV7-8 and J is TRBJ2-1; possibly TRBD2 for D (6 bases). The V end was cut by 0 bases, the J end by 1 base, with 22 bases between. Germline assignment: CDR1 SGHVS and CDR2 FQNEAQ. CDR3 length: 20 amino acids. In nucleotides, the CDR3 is TGTGCCAGCAGCTTAGCGTCTGGAGTGCGGGGCCTCCAATCCTACAATGAGCAGTTCTTC. Its translation is CASSLASGVRGLQSYNEQFF.

J is TRBJ2-1 and V is TRBV19, with D possibly matching TRBD1 (5 bases). This CDR3 has 17 amino acids. V was cut by 5 bases and J by 5 bases, with 22 bases left in between. The germline V gene encodes CDR1 LNHDA and CDR2 SQIVND (reference sequence). CDR3 loop: CASSPRSGMAYNNEQFF. The CDR3 nucleotides are TGTGCCAGTAGTCCTAGGTCAGGGATGGCCTATAACAATGAGCAGTTCTTC.

This clonotype was picked up many times. This chain uses TRBV4-2 with TRBJ1-6; 9 nucleotides line up with TRBD1. Germline V gene lookup returns CDR1 LGHNA and CDR2 YNFKEQ. This CDR3 has 16 amino acids. With 4 bases clipped from V and 9 bases from J, the junction kept 10 bases outside the gene matches. The CDR3 DNA sequence: TGTGCCAGCAGCCCAAGTGCACAGGGGGCAGTTTCACCCCTCCACTTT. Its protein is CASSPSAQGAVSPLHF.

The chain uses TRBV7-2 and TRBJ2-3; 10 bases are shared with TRBD1. J was trimmed by 8 bases and V by 2 bases; bases with no gene match: 7. The CDR3 covers 15 residues. Germline values: CDR1 SGHTA, CDR2 FQGNSA. This CDR3 is CASSLQGTGEGTQYF. CDR3 nucleotide sequence: TGTGCCAGCAGCTTACAGGGGACAGGGGAAGGTACGCAGTATTTT.

V is TRBV6-1 and J is TRBJ1-1; 9 nucleotides align to TRBD1. This CDR3 contains 15 residues. V lost 6 bases, J lost 3 bases, and 8 bases stayed unmatched. CDR1 and CDR2 (germline): MNHNS, SASEGT. This CDR3 is CASRDRGGRYTEAFF. The CDR3 region has the DNA TGTGCCAGCAGAGACAGGGGGGGGCGTTACACTGAAGCTTTCTTT.

Only a few counts were recorded for this clonotype. The chain joins TRBV15 to TRBJ1-4; 12 bases map to TRBD1. The V segment lost 9 bases and the J segment 7 bases; nucleotides outside the gene matches: 12. The germline gives CDR1 LNHNV, CDR2 YYDKDF (reference sequence). The CDR3 length is 16 residues. The CDR3 loop reads CATKPGQGALGEKLFF. CDR3 coding DNA: TGTGCCACTAAACCGGGACAGGGGGCGCTTGGTGAAAAACTGTTTTTT.

This clonotype occurred a few times. The chain combines TRBV28 with TRBJ2-5, with TRBD1 matching 8 bases. The V and J ends lost 4 bases and 5 bases, in that order; junction bases with no gene match: 3. The germline gives CDR1 MDHEN, CDR2 SYDVKM. The length of the CDR3 is 13 residues. CDR3 protein: CASSSRDRETQYF. DNA for the CDR3: TGTGCCAGCAGTTCTCGGGACAGGGAGACCCAGTACTTC.

The J gene is TRBJ2-3, the V gene TRBV7-6, with D possibly being TRBD1 or TRBD2 (5 bases each). CDR1 SGHVS and CDR2 FNYEAQ come from the germline V gene. Trimming took 1 base from V and 4 from J, leaving 12 bases between them. There are 15 residues in the CDR3. This chain's CDR3 is CASSLEVGDADTQYF. CDR3 in DNA: TGTGCCAGCAGCTTAGAGGTGGGGGACGCAGATACGCAGTATTTT.

This chain links TRBV24-1 with TRBJ2-3; D not resolved. V was clipped by 6 bases and J by 0 bases, with 15 bases between them. Germline CDR1 reads KGHDR; CDR2 reads SFDVKD. The CDR3 covers 16 residues. For the CDR3, the DNA is TGTGCCACCAGTCAAGCGTCGGGCCAGAGCACAGATACGCAGTATTTT. Translated, it gives CATSQASGQSTDTQYF.

The rearrangement uses TRBV4-2 and TRBJ2-1; D assignment may be TRBD1 or TRBD2 (5 bases each). The V end was cut by 3 bases, the J end by 5 bases, with 11 bases between. Germline lookup yields CDR1 LGHNA and CDR2 YNFKEQ. The CDR3 consists of 14 residues. The CDR3 coding sequence is TGTGCCAGCAGCCACCCCTTGGGGGACAATGAGCAGTTCTTC. It encodes CASSHPLGDNEQFF.

This clonotype was counted ten times or more. The chain is built from TRBV15 and TRBJ1-1; D gene ambiguous. The CDR3 loop spans 13 amino acids. V dropped 0 bases and J dropped 1 base, with 3 bases sitting between them. Germline V gives CDR1 LNHNV, CDR2 YYDKDF (reference sequence). In DNA, the CDR3 is TGTGCCACCAGCAGAGATCGGAACACTGAAGCTTTCTTT. Amino acids: CATSRDRNTEAFF.

This clonotype appeared a few times. This chain uses TRBV6-1 with TRBJ1-1; weak D call: TRBD1 (5 bases). In germline, CDR1 is MNHNS, CDR2 SASEGT. The CDR3 loop spans 16 amino acids. V lost 1 base to trimming and J lost 2 bases, with 14 bases between them. The CDR3 DNA reads as TGTGCCAGCAGTGAAGTATGGCAGGGCGTAAACACTGAAGCTTTCTTT. It translates to CASSEVWQGVNTEAFF.

This rearrangement joins TRBV5-1 to TRBJ2-7, with D possibly called TRBD1 or TRBD2 (5 bases each). The CDR3 runs 15 residues. CDR1 and CDR2 (germline): SGHRS, YFSETQ. Trimming left V 2 bases short and J 11 bases short, with 23 bases between. The CDR3 loop reads CASSLLPSGARGEYF. CDR3 DNA: TGCGCCAGCAGCTTATTGCCCAGCGGCGCTCGAGGGGAGTACTTC.

This chain joins TRBV7-2 and TRBJ2-2; 12 bases match TRBD1. The CDR3 has 17 residues. The ends lost 4 bases at V and 6 bases at J; junction bases unmatched: 9. Per germline, CDR1 SGHTA and CDR2 FQGNSA. CDR3 nucleotides: TGTGCCAGCAGCTCAACCCGGGACAGGGGGCTGGCCGGGGAGCTGTTTTTT. It codes for CASSSTRDRGLAGELFF.

This chain joins TRBV30 and TRBJ2-2; D gene uncertain. Looked up from germline, CDR1 is GTSNPN and CDR2 is SVGIG (reference sequence). This CDR3 contains 13 residues. V lost 0 bases, J lost 4 bases, and 6 bases lay in between. The DNA for the CDR3 is TGTGCCTGGAGTGTCGTTCTCACCGGGGAGCTGTTTTTT. Amino acid sequence: CAWSVVLTGELFF. The complete variable domain, with remaining parts taken from reference TRBV30 and TRBJ2-2, reads SQTIHQWPATLVQPVGSPLSLECTVEGTSNPNLYWYRQAAGRGLQLLFYSVGIGQISSEVPQNLSASRPQDRQFILSSKKLLLSDSGFYLCAWSVVLTGELFFGEGSRLTVL.

The chain combines TRBV12-2 with TRBJ2-5. TRBV12-2 is a pseudogene locus. This CDR3 is 15 amino acids long. Here the CDR3 reads CASRLDGLVEGTQYF. The CDR3 DNA follows: TGTGCAAGTCGCTTGGACGGACTGGTAGAAGGGACCCAGTACTTC.